The 24 T cell receptor beta chains below all came from one sample that was sequenced in a study of HIV-infected patients and healthy controls (dated by TCRdb to between 2013 and 2015). Library creation used 5' RACE. The instrument given in TCRdb is Illumina MiSeq. Approximately 0.5 ug RNA was reverse transcribed with SuperScript III using primers against the alpha and beta constant regions. Separate alpha and beta chain libraries were made by chain-specific third strand synthesis with multiplexing indices. TCRdb reprocessed the public reads (quality trimming at Q25 with fastp, clone calling with MiXCR) and kept in-frame beta chains. Entries are consolidated by CDR3 protein sequence, retaining the most common genes and DNA. Present in this sample are fewer than 8,000 distinct CDR3 sequences, roughly 9.1% of which were seen just once. The leading ten clones occupy roughly a fifth of the sample. Follow-up blood was drawn from HIV-infected patients roughly three months, about 14 weeks, after the initiation of antiretroviral therapy. Whole blood was used without fractionating the cells, so the repertoire represented all peripheral T cells without sorting.

The material sequenced was blood, taken during antiretroviral therapy. Receptors were obtained from an adult with HIV infection.

This clonotype is deemed medium-sized. The chain uses TRBV2 and TRBJ1-1; 7 bases map to TRBD1. The CDR3 has 13 amino acids. Trimming at V came to 5 bases and at J to 4 bases, leaving 4 bases not matched to a gene. The V gene's germline CDR1 is SNHLY and CDR2 FYNNEI. In DNA, the CDR3 is TGTGCCAGCAGTTCACAGGGGACCACTGAAGCTTTCTTT. Translation: CASSSQGTTEAFF. The whole variable domain, remainder taken from reference TRBV2 and TRBJ1-1, is EPEVTQTPSHQVTQMGQEVILRCVPISNHLYFYWYRQILGQKVEFLVSFYNNEISEKSEIFDDQFSVERPDGSNFTLKIRSTKLEDSAMYFCASSSQGTTEAFFGQGTRLTVV.

This clonotype came up many times. This chain connects TRBV7-9 to TRBJ2-6, with D possibly matching TRBD2 (6 bases). Per the germline V gene, CDR1 is SEHNR and CDR2 is FQNEAQ (reference sequence). The CDR3 covers 15 residues. V was trimmed by 4 bases and J by 4 bases, leaving 11 bases between them. CDR3 nucleotides: TGTGCCAGCAGCTCAGGGAGGTCCGGGGCCAACGTCCTGACTTTC. Translation: CASSSGRSGANVLTF.

This clonotype was seen ten or more times. The chain recombines TRBV4-1 with TRBJ1-2; D remains unclear. V lost 0 bases, J lost 3 bases, and 8 bases lay in between. Germline V lookup: CDR1 MGHRA, CDR2 YSYEKL. The CDR3 runs 14 residues. CDR3 amino acids: CASSQDAGYYGYTF. CDR3 nucleotides: TGCGCCAGCAGCCAAGACGCCGGATACTATGGCTACACCTTC.

This clonotype appeared a single time. V gene TRBV12-3 or TRBV12-4 combines with J gene TRBJ2-5, with 10 bases fitting TRBD2. The CDR3 contains 15 residues. V lost 7 bases to trimming and J lost 1 base; unmatched junction nucleotides: 6. CDR3 nucleotide sequence: TGTGCCAGCAACCGACTAGCGGGCCCCCAAGAGACCCAGTACTTC. This encodes CASNRLAGPQETQYF.

V is TRBV19 and J is TRBJ1-5; D not resolved. V was shortened by 0 bases and J by 6 bases, with 15 bases between the two germline ends. There are 16 residues in the CDR3. Germline V lookup: CDR1 LNHDA, CDR2 SQIVND (reference sequence). DNA for the CDR3: TGTGCCAGTAGTATAGATCCAATCCGGGTTGGTCAGCCCCAGCATTTT. Its protein product is CASSIDPIRVGQPQHF.

By share of the sample, this clonotype is medium-sized. The chain is built from TRBV27 and TRBJ1-5; D not resolved. Germline values: CDR1 MNHEY, CDR2 SMNVEV (reference sequence). This CDR3 is built from 15 residues. Trimming removed 2 bases at V and 0 bases at J, with 8 bases between. CDR3 nucleotides: TGTGCCAGCAGTTTACAGGCTTATAGCAATCAGCCCCAGCATTTT. It is translated as CASSLQAYSNQPQHF.

By share of the sample, this clonotype is medium-sized. The chain couples TRBV27 to TRBJ2-5, with TRBD1 matching 8 bases. This CDR3 has 16 amino acids. CDR1 and CDR2 (germline): MNHEY, SMNVEV (reference sequence). Trimming at V came to 5 bases and at J to 5 bases, leaving 13 bases not matched to a gene. The CDR3 DNA reads as TGTGCCAGCAGTCCCTGGACAGGGACGGATGCCGAGACCCAGTACTTC. It yields the protein CASSPWTGTDAETQYF.

This clonotype was counted many times. The chain couples TRBV9 to TRBJ2-7; D may be TRBD2 (5 bases). The V and J ends lost 3 bases and 0 bases respectively, with 10 bases between them. In germline, CDR1 is SGDLS, CDR2 YYNGEE. The CDR3 length is 14 residues. The CDR3: CASSADGDSYEQYF. CDR3 sequence (DNA): TGTGCCAGCAGCGCCGACGGGGACTCCTACGAGCAGTACTTC.

This clonotype is classed as large (0.1 to 1%). The chain links TRBV28 to TRBJ1-1; D unresolved. V was cut by 2 bases and J by 6 bases, with 13 bases left in between. This CDR3 has 14 amino acids. CDR1 is MDHEN, CDR2 SYDVKM, per germline. The CDR3 coding sequence is TGTGCCAGCAGTTTAGGTCGACCCCAAGCTGAAGCTTTCTTT. Its translation: CASSLGRPQAEAFF.

This clonotype showed up many times. CDR3 sequence reads: CATKGSRDKSKLKETQYF. For the CDR3, the DNA is TGTGCCACCAAGGGAAGTAGGGACAAAAGCAAATTAAAAGAGACCCAGTACTTC. The genes are TRBV3-1 and TRBJ2-5; a weak D match, TRBD1 (6 bases). The CDR3 has 18 amino acids. Per the germline V gene, CDR1 is LGHDT and CDR2 is YNNKEL (reference sequence). V lost 10 bases and J lost 3, with 30 bases in between.

By share, this clonotype counts as medium-sized. The CDR3 nucleotides are TGTGCCAGCTCACCAGCGGGGGACGAGCAGTACTTC. Translation: CASSPAGDEQYF. J is TRBJ2-7 and V is TRBV18; 7 bases line up with TRBD2. Trimming removed 2 bases from V and 5 bases from J; junction bases left unmatched: 0. In germline, CDR1 is KGHSH, CDR2 LQKENI. This CDR3 contains 12 residues.

This clonotype occurred many times. The chain links TRBV11-2 to TRBJ1-2, with unresolved D. Trimming stripped 5 bases from V and 8 bases from J, with 24 bases between. The V gene's germline CDR1 is SGHAT and CDR2 FQNNGV. The length of the CDR3 is 16 residues. CDR3 nucleotide sequence: TGTGCCAGCAGCCTACTTCGAGGCAGCGGATTTAAGGGCTACACCTTC. It encodes CASSLLRGSGFKGYTF.

This clonotype was observed many times. The J gene is TRBJ2-1, the V gene TRBV12-3 or TRBV12-4, with 15 positions matching TRBD2. The CDR3 has 14 residues. Trimming at V came to 9 bases and at J to 12 bases, leaving 9 bases not matched to a gene. The CDR3 DNA sequence: TGTGCCAGTGGGGGGACTAGCGGGAGGTTGGGGCAGTTCTTC. This translates into CASGGTSGRLGQFF.

Only one count was recorded for this clonotype. The chain is built from TRBV27 and TRBJ1-2, with D tentatively TRBD1 (5 bases). CDR3 length equals 12 residues. Germline V gene lookup returns CDR1 MNHEY and CDR2 SMNVEV (reference sequence). The V end was cut by 5 bases, the J end by 1 base, with 5 bases between. CDR3 region: CASSGGNYGYTF. The CDR3 bases are TGTGCCAGCAGTGGGGGTAACTATGGCTACACCTTC.

This clonotype was seen repeatedly, ten times or more. The J gene is TRBJ2-7, the V gene TRBV11-1; possible D gene TRBD2, 5 bases. CDR1 is SGHAT and CDR2 is FQDESV in the germline V gene (reference sequence). The V and J ends lost 3 bases and 3 bases respectively, with 12 bases between them. The CDR3 is 14 residues long. CDR3 region: CASSFRGNHYEQYF. In DNA form, the CDR3 reads TGTGCCAGCAGCTTTAGAGGGAATCACTACGAGCAGTACTTC.

This clonotype is labeled medium-sized. The V and J genes are TRBV27 and TRBJ1-2; D is perhaps TRBD1 (5 bases). The CDR3 length is 15 residues. The V gene lost 3 bases and the J gene lost 3 bases, with 14 bases spanning the gap. Germline V gene lookup returns CDR1 MNHEY and CDR2 SMNVEV (reference sequence). The CDR3 region has the DNA TGTGCCAGCAGTTTCTATCAGGGTGGGGACTATGGCTACACCTTC. It yields the protein CASSFYQGGDYGYTF.

This clonotype counts as medium-sized. This rearrangement joins TRBV20-1 to TRBJ2-5; 9 positions match TRBD1. The CDR3 covers 14 residues. From germline, CDR1 is DFQATT and CDR2 SNEGSKA (reference sequence). V gave up 5 bases and J gave up 2 bases; unmatched junction bases: 6. The CDR3 DNA reads as TGCAGTGCTGGATTCGACAGGGGGCAAGAGACCCAGTACTTC. Its translation: CSAGFDRGQETQYF.

This clonotype was seen many times. The chain recombines TRBV5-6 with TRBJ1-1; 9 nucleotides line up with TRBD1. CDR3 size: 14 residues. V trimming: 0 bases; J trimming: 9 bases; junction bases outside the gene matches: 6. Germline CDR1 and CDR2: SGHDT and YYEEEE. Here the CDR3 DNA reads TGTGCCAGCAGCTTGGCCGGGACAGGGTCGAAAGCTTTCTTT. Residues: CASSLAGTGSKAFF.

This clonotype ranks as medium-sized (0.01 to 0.1%). This chain joins TRBV7-9 and TRBJ1-5; D remains ambiguous. V lost 1 base, J lost 6 bases, and 7 bases lay in between. Germline V lookup: CDR1 SEHNR, CDR2 FQNEAQ (reference sequence). The CDR3 contains 13 residues. This CDR3 reads CASSLGMGQPQHF. DNA of the CDR3: TGTGCCAGCAGCTTAGGGATGGGTCAGCCCCAGCATTTT. Full variable domain (remainder filled in from reference TRBV7-9 and TRBJ1-5): DTGVSQNPRHKITKRGQNVTFRCDPISEHNRLYWYRQTLGQGPEFLTYFQNEAQLEKSRLLSDRFSAERPKGSFSTLEIQRTEQGDSAMYLCASSLGMGQPQHFGDGTRLSIL.

This clonotype ranks as large. V usage is TRBV24-1 and J usage is TRBJ1-2; D is unresolved. V lost 3 bases, J lost 3 bases, and 19 bases lay in between. The CDR3 has 17 amino acids. In germline, CDR1 is KGHDR, CDR2 SFDVKD. This CDR3 reads CATSDPMASPPHYGYTF. DNA of the CDR3: TGTGCCACCAGTGATCCCATGGCCTCTCCTCCCCACTATGGCTACACCTTC.

This clonotype was seen ten or more times. The CDR3 nucleotides read TGTGCCAGCAGCATCCTAGCGGGGGGCACAGATACGCAGTATTTT. It translates to CASSILAGGTDTQYF. The chain uses TRBV13 and TRBJ2-3, with 10 bases fitting TRBD2. The germline V gene has CDR1 PRHDT and CDR2 FYEKMQ (reference sequence). J gave up 1 base and V 5 bases, and 3 bases lay outside the gene matches. The CDR3 is made up of 15 amino acids.

The chain recombines TRBV7-3 with TRBJ2-1; unclear D gene. Germline assignment: CDR1 SGHTA and CDR2 FQGTGA. This CDR3 has 14 amino acids. The V end was cut by 1 base, the J end by 4 bases, with 8 bases between. The chain's CDR3 is CASSLNLGYNEQFF. The CDR3 nucleotides are TGTGCCAGCAGCTTAAATCTGGGATACAATGAGCAGTTCTTC.

CDR3 nucleotide sequence: TGTGCCAGCAGCCAAGGGGGGGCGGGGACGGATGAGCAGTTCTTC. Encoded protein: CASSQGGAGTDEQFF. This chain connects TRBV7-2 to TRBJ2-1; D possibly corresponds to TRBD2 (7 bases). V lost 5 bases and J lost 8, with 19 bases in between. Looked up from germline, CDR1 is SGHTA and CDR2 is FQGNSA. The CDR3 loop spans 15 amino acids.

By share of the sample, this clonotype is medium-sized. The chain combines TRBV7-3 with TRBJ2-2; a weak D match, TRBD1 (6 bases). This CDR3 has 17 residues. Germline-derived CDR1 and CDR2 are SGHTA and FQGTGA. V dropped 0 bases and J dropped 4 bases, with 15 bases sitting between them. This CDR3 is CASSLTVTGFGTGELFF. CDR3 DNA sequence: TGTGCCAGCAGCTTAACGGTTACAGGGTTCGGCACCGGGGAGCTGTTTTTT. Variable domain in full (rest from reference TRBV7-3 and TRBJ2-2): GAGVSQTPSNKVTEKGKYVELRCDPISGHTALYWYRQSLGQGPEFLIYFQGTGAADDSGLPNDRFFAVRPEGSVSTLKIQRTERGDSAVYLCASSLTVTGFGTGELFFGEGSRLTVL.